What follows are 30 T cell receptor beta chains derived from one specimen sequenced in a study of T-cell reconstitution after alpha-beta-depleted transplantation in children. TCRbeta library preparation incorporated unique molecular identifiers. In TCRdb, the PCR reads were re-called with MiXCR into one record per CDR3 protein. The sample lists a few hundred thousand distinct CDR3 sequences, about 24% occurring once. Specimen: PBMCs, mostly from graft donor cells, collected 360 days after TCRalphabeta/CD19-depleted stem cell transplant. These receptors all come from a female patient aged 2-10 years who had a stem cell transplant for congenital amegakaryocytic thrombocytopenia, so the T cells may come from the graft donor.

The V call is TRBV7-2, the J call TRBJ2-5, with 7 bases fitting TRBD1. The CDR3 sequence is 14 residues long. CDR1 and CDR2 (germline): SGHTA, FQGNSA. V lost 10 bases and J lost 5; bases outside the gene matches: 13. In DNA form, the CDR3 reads TGTGCCATGGGCCGGGGACAGAGGGGGGAGACCCAGTACTTC. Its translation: CAMGRGQRGETQYF.

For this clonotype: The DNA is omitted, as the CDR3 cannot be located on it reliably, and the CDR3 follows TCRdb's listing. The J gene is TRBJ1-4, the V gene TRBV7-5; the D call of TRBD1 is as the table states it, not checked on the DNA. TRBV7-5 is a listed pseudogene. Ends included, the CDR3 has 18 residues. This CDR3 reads CISVPEEDLGKGNEKLFF.

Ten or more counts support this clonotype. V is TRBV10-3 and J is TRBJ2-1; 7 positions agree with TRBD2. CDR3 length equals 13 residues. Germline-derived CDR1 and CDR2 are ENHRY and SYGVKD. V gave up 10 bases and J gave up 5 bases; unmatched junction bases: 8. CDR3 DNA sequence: TGTGCCAGCAGGGAGGGACTGGACAATGAGCAGTTCTTC. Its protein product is CASREGLDNEQFF.

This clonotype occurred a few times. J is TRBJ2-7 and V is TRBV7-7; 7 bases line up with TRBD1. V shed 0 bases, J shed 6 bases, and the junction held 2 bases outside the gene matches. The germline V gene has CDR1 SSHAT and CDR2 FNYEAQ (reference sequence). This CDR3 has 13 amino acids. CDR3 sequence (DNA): TGTGCCAGCAGCTTAGCACAGGGGTCCGAGCAGTACTTC. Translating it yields CASSLAQGSEQYF.

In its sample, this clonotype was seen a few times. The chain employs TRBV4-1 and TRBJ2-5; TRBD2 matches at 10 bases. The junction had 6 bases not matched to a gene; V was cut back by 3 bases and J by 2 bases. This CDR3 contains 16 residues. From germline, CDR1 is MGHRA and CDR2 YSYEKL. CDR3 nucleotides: TGCGCCAGCAGCCAGCAATTAGCGGGAGGACAAGAGACCCAGTACTTC. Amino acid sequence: CASSQQLAGGQETQYF.

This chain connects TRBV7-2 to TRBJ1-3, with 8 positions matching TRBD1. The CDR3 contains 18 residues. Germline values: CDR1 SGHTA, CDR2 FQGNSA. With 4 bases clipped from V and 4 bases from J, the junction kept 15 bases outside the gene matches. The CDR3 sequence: CASSSPDDRGYLGNTIYF. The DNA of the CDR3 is TGTGCCAGCAGCTCTCCGGACGACAGGGGATACTTGGGAAACACCATATATTTT.

CDR3 sequence (DNA): TGCGCCAGCAGCCAAGATAACCAGCGGGTAGTTTACAATGAGCAGTTCTTC. Translated, it gives CASSQDNQRVVYNEQFF. The rearrangement joins TRBV4-3 to TRBJ2-1; possible D gene TRBD2, 6 bases. CDR1 is LGHNA and CDR2 is YSLEER in the germline V gene. V was shortened by 0 bases and J by 4 bases, with 16 bases between the two germline ends. The CDR3 length is 17 residues.

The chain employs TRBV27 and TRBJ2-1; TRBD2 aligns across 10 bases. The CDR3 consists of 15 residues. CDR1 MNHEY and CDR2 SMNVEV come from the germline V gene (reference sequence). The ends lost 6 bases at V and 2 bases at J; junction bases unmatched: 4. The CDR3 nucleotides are TGTGCCAGCAGCCGGAGCGGGGGGGCCTACAATGAGCAGTTCTTC. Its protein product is CASSRSGGAYNEQFF.

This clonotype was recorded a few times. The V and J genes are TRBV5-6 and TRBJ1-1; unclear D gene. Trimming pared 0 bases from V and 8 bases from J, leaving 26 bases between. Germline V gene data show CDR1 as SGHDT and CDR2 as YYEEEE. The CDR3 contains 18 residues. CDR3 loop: CASSLATHAYSWAREAFF. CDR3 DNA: TGTGCCAGCAGCTTGGCCACTCACGCTTATTCTTGGGCGAGAGAAGCTTTCTTT.

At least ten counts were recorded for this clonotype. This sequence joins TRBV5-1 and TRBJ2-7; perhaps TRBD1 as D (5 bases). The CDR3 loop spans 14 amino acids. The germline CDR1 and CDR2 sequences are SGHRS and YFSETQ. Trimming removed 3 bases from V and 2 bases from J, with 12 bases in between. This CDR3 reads CASSSLDRAYEQYF. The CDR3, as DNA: TGCGCCAGCAGCTCGTTAGACAGAGCCTACGAGCAGTACTTC.

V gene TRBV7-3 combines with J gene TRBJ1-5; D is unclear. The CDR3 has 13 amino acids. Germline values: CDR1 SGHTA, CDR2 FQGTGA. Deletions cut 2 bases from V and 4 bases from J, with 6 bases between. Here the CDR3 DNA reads TGTGCCAGCAGCTTAGATCGGAATCAGCCCCAGCATTTT. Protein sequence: CASSLDRNQPQHF.

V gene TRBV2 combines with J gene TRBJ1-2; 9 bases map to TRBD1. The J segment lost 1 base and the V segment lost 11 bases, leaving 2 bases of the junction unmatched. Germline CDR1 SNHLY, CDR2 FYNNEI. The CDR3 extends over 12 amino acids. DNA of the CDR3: TGTGCCGGACAGGGGATTAACTATGGCTACACCTTC. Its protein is CAGQGINYGYTF.

DNA for the CDR3: TGCGCCAGCAGCCCGTGGACAGGATCAACTAATGAAAAACTGTTTTTT. This translates into CASSPWTGSTNEKLFF. The chain carries TRBV4-3 and TRBJ1-4, with 7 bases that match TRBD1. The V and J ends lost 4 bases and 0 bases, in that order; junction bases with no gene match: 5. CDR1 and CDR2 from the germline V gene are LGHNA and YSLEER. The CDR3 spans 16 residues.

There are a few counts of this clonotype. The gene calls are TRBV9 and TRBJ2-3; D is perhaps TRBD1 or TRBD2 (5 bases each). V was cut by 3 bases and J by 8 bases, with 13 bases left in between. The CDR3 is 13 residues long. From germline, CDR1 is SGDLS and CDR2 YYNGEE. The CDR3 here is CASSDYNGATQYF. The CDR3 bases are TGTGCCAGCAGCGACTACAACGGGGCTACGCAGTATTTT.

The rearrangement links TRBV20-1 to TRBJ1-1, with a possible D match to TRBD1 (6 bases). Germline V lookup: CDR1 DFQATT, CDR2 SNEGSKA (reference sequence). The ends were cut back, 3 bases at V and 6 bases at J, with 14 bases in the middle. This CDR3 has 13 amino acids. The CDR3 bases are TGCAGTGCTAGGGGAGAGGGGGTATCTGAAGCTTTCTTT. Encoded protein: CSARGEGVSEAFF.

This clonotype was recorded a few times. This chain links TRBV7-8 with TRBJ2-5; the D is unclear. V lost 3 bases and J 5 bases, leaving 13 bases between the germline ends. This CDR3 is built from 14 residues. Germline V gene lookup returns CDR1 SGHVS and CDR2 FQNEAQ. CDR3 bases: TGTGCCAGCAGCTTGGGCACCAACCGGGAGACCCAGTACTTC. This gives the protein CASSLGTNRETQYF.

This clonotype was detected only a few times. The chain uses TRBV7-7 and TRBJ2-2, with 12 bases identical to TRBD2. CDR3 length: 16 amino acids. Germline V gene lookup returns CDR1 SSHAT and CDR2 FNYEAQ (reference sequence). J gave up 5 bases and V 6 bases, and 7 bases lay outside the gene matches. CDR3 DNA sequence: TGTGCCAGCAGTCAATCTAGCGGGGGGGCGACCGGGGAGCTGTTTTTT. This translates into CASSQSSGGATGELFF.

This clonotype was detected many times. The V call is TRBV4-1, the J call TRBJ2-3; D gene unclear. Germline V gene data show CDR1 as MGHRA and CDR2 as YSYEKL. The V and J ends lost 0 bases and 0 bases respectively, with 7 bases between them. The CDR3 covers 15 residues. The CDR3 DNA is TGCGCCAGCAGCCAAGATTCCGGGAGCACAGATACGCAGTATTTT. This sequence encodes CASSQDSGSTDTQYF.

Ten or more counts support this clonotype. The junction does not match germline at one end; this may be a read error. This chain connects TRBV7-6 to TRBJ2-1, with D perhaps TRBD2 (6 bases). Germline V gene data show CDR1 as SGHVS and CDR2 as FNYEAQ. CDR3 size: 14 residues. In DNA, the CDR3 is TGTGCCAGCAGCCTAGCGAGAAGGGGCAATGAGCAGTTCTTC. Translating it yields CASSLARRGNEQFF.

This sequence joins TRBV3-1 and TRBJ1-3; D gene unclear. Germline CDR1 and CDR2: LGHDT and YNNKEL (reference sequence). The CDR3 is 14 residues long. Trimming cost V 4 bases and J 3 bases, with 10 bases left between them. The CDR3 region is CASSPMAVGNTIYF. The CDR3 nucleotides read TGTGCCAGCAGCCCTATGGCGGTTGGAAACACCATATATTTT.

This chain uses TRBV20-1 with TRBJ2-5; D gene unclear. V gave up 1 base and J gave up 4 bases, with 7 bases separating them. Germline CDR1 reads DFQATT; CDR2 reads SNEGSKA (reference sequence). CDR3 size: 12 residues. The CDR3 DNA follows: TGCAGTGCTAGAGCCAGCACAGAGACCCAGTACTTC. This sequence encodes CSARASTETQYF.

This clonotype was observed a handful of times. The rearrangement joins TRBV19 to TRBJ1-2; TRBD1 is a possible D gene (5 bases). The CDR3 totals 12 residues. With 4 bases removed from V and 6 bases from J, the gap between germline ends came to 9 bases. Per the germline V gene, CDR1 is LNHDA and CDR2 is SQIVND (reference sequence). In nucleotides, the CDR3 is TGTGCCAGTAGTAAACAAGGGGATGGCTACACCTTC. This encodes CASSKQGDGYTF.

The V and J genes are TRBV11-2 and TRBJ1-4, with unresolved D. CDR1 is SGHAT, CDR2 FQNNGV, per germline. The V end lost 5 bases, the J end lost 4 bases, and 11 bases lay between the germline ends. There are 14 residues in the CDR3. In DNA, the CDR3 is TGTGCCAGCAGCACCCGGGCTTTTAATGAAAAACTGTTTTTT. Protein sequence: CASSTRAFNEKLFF.

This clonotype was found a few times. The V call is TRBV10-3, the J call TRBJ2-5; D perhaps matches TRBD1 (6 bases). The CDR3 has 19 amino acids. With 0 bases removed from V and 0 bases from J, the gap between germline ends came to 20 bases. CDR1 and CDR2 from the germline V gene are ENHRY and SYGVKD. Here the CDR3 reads CAISESKGSWTDNQETQYF. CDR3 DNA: TGTGCCATCAGTGAGTCGAAGGGCTCTTGGACAGATAACCAAGAGACCCAGTACTTC.

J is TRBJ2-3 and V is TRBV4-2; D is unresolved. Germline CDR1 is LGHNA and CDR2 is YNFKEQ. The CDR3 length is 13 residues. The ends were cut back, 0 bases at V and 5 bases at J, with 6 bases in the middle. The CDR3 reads CASSQDRLDTQYF. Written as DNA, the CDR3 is TGTGCCAGCAGCCAAGATCGGCTAGATACGCAGTATTTT.

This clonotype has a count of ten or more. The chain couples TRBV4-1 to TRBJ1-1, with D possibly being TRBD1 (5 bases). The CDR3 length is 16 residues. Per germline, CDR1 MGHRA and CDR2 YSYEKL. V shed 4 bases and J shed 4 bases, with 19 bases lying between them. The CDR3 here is CASSLTSLRGPTEAFF. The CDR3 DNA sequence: TGCGCCAGCAGCCTCACTTCCTTGAGGGGTCCCACTGAAGCTTTCTTT.

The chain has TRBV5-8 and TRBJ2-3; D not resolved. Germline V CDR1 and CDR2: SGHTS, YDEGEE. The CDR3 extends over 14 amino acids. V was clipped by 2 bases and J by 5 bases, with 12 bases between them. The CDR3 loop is CASSLSQSRDTQYF. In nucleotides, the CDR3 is TGTGCCAGCAGCTTAAGTCAGTCTAGAGATACGCAGTATTTT.

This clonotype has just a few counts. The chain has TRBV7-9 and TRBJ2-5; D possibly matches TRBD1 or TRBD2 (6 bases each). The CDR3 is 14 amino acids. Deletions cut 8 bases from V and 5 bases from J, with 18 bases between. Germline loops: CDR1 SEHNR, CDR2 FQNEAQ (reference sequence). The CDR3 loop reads CASSLVGGAETQYF. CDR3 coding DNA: TGTGCCAGCTCCTTAGTGGGGGGCGCGGAGACCCAGTACTTC.

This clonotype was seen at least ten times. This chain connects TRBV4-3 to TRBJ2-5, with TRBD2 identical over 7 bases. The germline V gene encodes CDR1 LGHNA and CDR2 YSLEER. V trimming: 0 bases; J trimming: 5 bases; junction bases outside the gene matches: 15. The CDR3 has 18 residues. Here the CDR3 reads CASSQDLFVGGPGETQYF. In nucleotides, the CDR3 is TGCGCCAGCAGCCAAGATCTATTCGTGGGAGGGCCGGGGGAGACCCAGTACTTC.

CDR3 sequence: CASSMDGGEKLFF. CDR3 DNA sequence: TGTGCCAGTAGTATGGATGGGGGAGAAAAACTGTTTTTT. This chain connects TRBV19 to TRBJ1-4, with D perhaps matching TRBD1 (5 bases). The germline gives CDR1 LNHDA, CDR2 SQIVND (reference sequence). The ends were cut back, 3 bases at V and 8 bases at J, with 10 bases in the middle. The CDR3 contains 13 residues.